This TCR beta chain was observed in a study of blood T cell repertoires in COVID-19. Between the trimmed V and J ends, which lost 5 bases and 6 bases, there was a span of 16 bases. The germline V gene has CDR1 MDHEN and CDR2 SYDVKM. The CDR3 consists of 15 residues. The protocol was immunoSEQ multiplex PCR, while the TCRdb copy is restricted to in-frame clones and leaves out a portion. The data contain tens of thousands of clones, 72% of them singletons. This clonotype was obtained from an elderly woman with acute or convalescent COVID-19. Sequencing was done on a sample of peripheral blood. V is TRBV28 and J is TRBJ1-4, with D possibly matching TRBD1 (6 bases). The CDR3 region is CASSRRAGADEKLFF. In DNA form, the CDR3 reads TGTGCCAGCAGTCGGCGGGCAGGGGCTGATGAAAAACTGTTTTTT.